This T cell receptor beta chain was observed in a study of blood T cell repertoires in COVID-19. Study-wide background: Sites across the United States, Italy and Spain contributed samples from acute and convalescent COVID-19. T cells, B-cell-depleted T cells, or PBMCs supplied cDNA or gDNA.

The V end was cut by 6 bases, the J end by 6 bases, with 17 bases between. The CDR3 loop spans 15 amino acids. In germline, CDR1 is MNHEY, CDR2 SVGAGI. Per the original methods: Estimated nucleated cell counts came from reference gene primer amplification. Method: immunoSEQ multiplex PCR; TCRdb's copy keeps in-frame clones and lacks some. V, J and clone size reflect that table, while D and trimming were determined from the DNA. The table shows 50,000 to 65,000 clones, with 70% to 90% occurring only once. This clone was picked up a small number of times. Input material: peripheral blood. The chain is built from TRBV6-5 and TRBJ2-2; weak D call: TRBD1 (6 bases). The clonotype was recovered from a man between 35 and 55 years old with acute or convalescent COVID-19. The CDR3 bases are TGTGCCAGCAGCGAGGGGGATTCCCTGCCCGGGGAGCTGTTTTTT. Residues: CASSEGDSLPGELFF.